One and the same sample provided the 22 T cell receptor beta chains below, sequenced in a study of T cell responses to AZD1222 COVID-19 vaccine. Method: immunoSEQ multiplex PCR; TCRdb's copy keeps in-frame clones and lacks some. The sample holds around 260,000 clones, 85% to 95% seen once. The specimen comprised peripheral blood, sampled on day 0 of AZD1222 vaccination. The receptor set was obtained from an adult in good health.

J is TRBJ2-1 and V is TRBV19; D not certain. CDR1 and CDR2 (germline): LNHDA, SQIVND (reference sequence). The CDR3 is 11 residues long. V lost 5 bases and J lost 6, with 5 bases in between. The chain's CDR3 is CASSELNEQFF. DNA of the CDR3: TGTGCCAGTAGTGAACTCAATGAGCAGTTCTTC. Using reference TRBV19 and TRBJ2-1 for the parts outside the CDR3, the full variable domain is DGGITQSPKYLFRKEGQNVTLSCEQNLNHDAMYWYRQDPGQGLRLIYYSQIVNDFQKGDIAEGYSVSREKKESFPLTVTSAQKNPTAFYLCASSELNEQFFGPGTRLTVL.

This clone is a singleton in its sample. This chain uses TRBV24-1 with TRBJ2-1, with 7 nucleotides matching TRBD2. Germline CDR1 and CDR2: KGHDR and SFDVKD. V was clipped by 3 bases and J by 1 base; unmatched bases: 11. The CDR3 is made up of 18 amino acids. The DNA for the CDR3 is TGTGCCACCAGTGATGCCCGCCGAGGCGGGAGTTCCTACAATGAGCAGTTCTTC. Protein product: CATSDARRGGSSYNEQFF.

This clone was seen only a few times. The chain joins TRBV3-1 (or the pseudogene TRBV3-2) to TRBJ1-2; 7 bases align to TRBD1. Germline lookup yields CDR1 LGHDT and CDR2 YNNKEL (reference sequence). V was clipped by 6 bases and J by 0 bases; unmatched bases: 4. The CDR3 is 14 amino acids. The CDR3 loop reads CASRPGGANYGYTF. CDR3 DNA sequence: TGTGCCAGCAGGCCAGGGGGGGCTAACTATGGCTACACCTTC.

This chain links TRBV6-1 with TRBJ1-2; 9 bases match TRBD1. V lost 3 bases and J lost 8; bases outside the gene matches: 4. The V gene's germline CDR1 is MNHNS and CDR2 SASEGT. This CDR3 is 13 amino acids long. CDR3 nucleotide sequence: TGTGCCAGCAGTGATACACAGGGGGCGGGCTACACCTTC. Translating gives CASSDTQGAGYTF.

V usage is TRBV18 and J usage is TRBJ1-1, with no clear D. The length of the CDR3 is 16 residues. Germline CDR1 and CDR2: KGHSH and LQKENI. With 3 bases removed from V and 3 bases from J, the gap between germline ends came to 17 bases. CDR3 nucleotides: TGTGCCAGCTCACCGTATTCATCCAGGTTTTACACTGAAGCTTTCTTT. This codes for CASSPYSSRFYTEAFF.

In this sample, this clone turned up a few times. The rearrangement joins TRBV7-2 to TRBJ2-2, with 7 bases matching TRBD1. The CDR3 covers 14 residues. Unmatched junction bases numbered 5, after V lost 6 bases and J lost 4 bases. Per germline, CDR1 SGHTA and CDR2 FQGNSA. The CDR3 DNA follows: TGTGCCAGCAGGAGGGACAGCCCCACCGGGGAGCTGTTTTTT. It codes for CASRRDSPTGELFF.

This clone was observed once. This chain joins TRBV5-1 and TRBJ2-1; either TRBD1 or TRBD2 may supply D (6 bases each). Germline assignment: CDR1 SGHRS and CDR2 YFSETQ. The CDR3 runs to 14 residues. Trimming removed 0 bases from V and 7 bases from J, with 11 bases in between. CDR3 residues: CASSLGQAGNEQFF. In DNA, the CDR3 is TGCGCCAGCAGCTTGGGACAGGCGGGGAATGAGCAGTTCTTC.

This clone was observed a single time. The CDR3 sequence: CASSPDRGGDSPLHF. CDR3 bases: TGTGCCAGCTCACCCGACAGGGGCGGTGATTCACCCCTCCACTTT. The chain recombines TRBV18 with TRBJ1-6; TRBD1 aligns across 8 bases. V was pared by 3 bases and J by 8 bases, with 6 bases of the junction left unmatched. The CDR3 spans 15 residues. Germline loops: CDR1 KGHSH, CDR2 LQKENI.

The chain carries TRBV6-5 and TRBJ2-7; 11 bases agree with TRBD2. The CDR3 consists of 14 residues. CDR1 and CDR2 from the germline V gene are MNHEY and SVGAGI. V gave up 5 bases and J gave up 4 bases; unmatched junction bases: 4. CDR3 sequence (DNA): TGTGCCAGCAGTCCTAGCGGGAGGACTTACGAGCAGTACTTC. Translating it yields CASSPSGRTYEQYF.

V usage is TRBV13 and J usage is TRBJ1-1, with 8 nucleotides matching TRBD1. The length of the CDR3 is 15 residues. CDR1 and CDR2 from the germline V gene are PRHDT and FYEKMQ (reference sequence). After removal of 4 bases from V and 5 bases from J, the junction contained 9 bases not matched to a gene. The CDR3 loop reads CASSSLDRARTEAFF. The CDR3, as DNA: TGTGCCAGCAGCTCTCTGGACAGGGCGCGGACTGAAGCTTTCTTT. Together with reference TRBV13 and TRBJ1-1, the CDR3 gives the full variable domain: AAGVIQSPRHLIKEKRETATLKCYPIPRHDTVYWYQQGPGQDPQFLISFYEKMQSDKGSIPDRFSAQQFSDYHSELNMSSLELGDSALYFCASSSLDRARTEAFFGQGTRLTVV.

On this clone itself: The DNA is left out, because the CDR3 cannot be placed on it with certainty; the CDR3 is given as TCRdb lists it. CDR3 sequence reads: CASSSSGFSYEQYF. The J gene is TRBJ2-7, the V gene TRBV27; TRBD2 is the table's D call, not checked against the DNA. CDR1 is MNHEY and CDR2 is SMNVEV in the germline V gene (reference sequence). The CDR3 spans 14 residues, counting both ends.

V usage is TRBV24-1 and J usage is TRBJ2-1; 10 bases are shared with TRBD2. The germline CDR1 and CDR2 sequences are KGHDR and SFDVKD. The CDR3 totals 16 residues. With 4 bases clipped from V and 5 bases from J, the junction kept 7 bases outside the gene matches. CDR3 sequence reads: CATSDPLAGENNEQFF. The CDR3 DNA is TGTGCCACCAGTGACCCCCTAGCGGGAGAAAACAATGAGCAGTTCTTC.

This sequence joins TRBV5-4 and TRBJ2-2; TRBD2 might be the D (6 bases). V was clipped by 1 base and J by 0 bases, with 10 bases between them. From germline, CDR1 is SGHNT and CDR2 YYREEE (reference sequence). There are 16 residues in the CDR3. CDR3 sequence: CASSLRGSANTGELFF. The DNA of the CDR3 is TGTGCCAGCAGCTTGCGGGGGAGCGCGAACACCGGGGAGCTGTTTTTT. Looking up the rest from reference TRBV5-4 and TRBJ2-2 gives the full variable domain: ETGVTQSPTHLIKTRGQQVTLRCSSQSGHNTVSWYQQALGQGPQFIFQYYREEENGRGNFPPRFSGLQFPNYSSELNVNALELDDSALYLCASSLRGSANTGELFFGEGSRLTVL.

The gene calls are TRBV5-4 and TRBJ2-2; 7 bases align to TRBD2. The length of the CDR3 is 15 residues. With 6 bases clipped from V and 0 bases from J, the junction kept 5 bases outside the gene matches. Germline V gene data show CDR1 as SGHNT and CDR2 as YYREEE (reference sequence). CDR3 in amino acids: CASTPGLANTGELFF. DNA for the CDR3: TGTGCCAGCACCCCCGGACTAGCGAACACCGGGGAGCTGTTTTTT.

The V and J genes are TRBV3-1 (or the pseudogene TRBV3-2) and TRBJ2-7; D is unclear. V lost 6 bases and J lost 6, with 12 bases in between. The CDR3 is 12 amino acids. CDR1 is LGHDT, CDR2 YNNKEL, per germline (reference sequence). The CDR3 region is CASRPSSGEQYF. The CDR3, as DNA: TGTGCCAGCAGACCATCCTCGGGCGAGCAGTACTTC.

V usage is TRBV3-1 (or the pseudogene TRBV3-2) and J usage is TRBJ2-7; perhaps TRBD2 as D (5 bases). Germline V gives CDR1 LGHDT, CDR2 YNNKEL (reference sequence). The CDR3 is 14 residues long. V lost 7 bases, J lost 6 bases, and 19 bases lay in between. The CDR3 loop is CASTPGSALGEQYF. The DNA for the CDR3 is TGTGCCAGCACACCCGGTAGCGCCCTCGGCGAGCAGTACTTC.

This rearrangement joins TRBV6-2 or TRBV6-3 to TRBJ2-2, with D perhaps matching TRBD1 or TRBD2 (5 bases each). V lost 2 bases, J lost 3 bases, and 10 bases lay in between. This CDR3 spans 15 amino acids. Germline CDR1 and CDR2: MNHEY and SVGEGT. The CDR3 is CASSYPGTHTGELFF. CDR3 sequence (DNA): TGTGCCAGCAGTTACCCCGGGACCCACACCGGGGAGCTGTTTTTT.

The chain employs TRBV28 and TRBJ2-7; 10 nucleotides agree with TRBD2. Germline V gene lookup returns CDR1 MDHEN and CDR2 SYDVKM. CDR3 size: 18 residues. V was clipped by 5 bases and J by 7 bases; unmatched bases: 20. DNA for the CDR3: TGTGCCAGCAGTCGACAAACCGGGACTAGCGTCCGAGCGGGAGAGCAGTACTTC. It is translated as CASSRQTGTSVRAGEQYF.

The chain employs TRBV28 and TRBJ2-4; D may match TRBD1 or TRBD2 (5 bases each). This CDR3 spans 17 amino acids. Germline CDR1 reads MDHEN; CDR2 reads SYDVKM. Trimming pared 3 bases from V and 1 base from J, leaving 16 bases between. The CDR3 coding sequence is TGTGCCAGCAGTTTTTTTAGGCCTTGGGGGGCCAAAAACATTCAGTACTTC. Residues: CASSFFRPWGAKNIQYF.

The rearrangement uses TRBV28 and TRBJ1-1; tentative D call: TRBD1 (6 bases). With 3 bases removed from V and 6 bases from J, the gap between germline ends came to 11 bases. Germline CDR1 MDHEN, CDR2 SYDVKM. The CDR3 is 13 amino acids. CDR3 sequence (DNA): TGTGCCAGCAGTTTGGAGGCAGGGGCTGAAGCTTTCTTT. It yields the protein CASSLEAGAEAFF. Complete variable domain (other parts from reference TRBV28 and TRBJ1-1): DVKVTQSSRYLVKRTGEKVFLECVQDMDHENMFWYRQDPGLGLRLIYFSYDVKMKEKGDIPEGYSVSREKKERFSLILESASTNQTSMYLCASSLEAGAEAFFGQGTRLTVV.

This chain connects TRBV28 to TRBJ1-2; no reliable D call. Trimming cost V 5 bases and J 5 bases, with 15 bases left between them. From germline, CDR1 is MDHEN and CDR2 SYDVKM. The CDR3 extends over 14 amino acids. In DNA form, the CDR3 reads TGTGCCAGCAGTCCCGCCGGGAGTGGGTATGGCTACACCTTC. This translates into CASSPAGSGYGYTF.

This chain links TRBV10-3 with TRBJ1-6; 10 bases are shared with TRBD1. Unmatched junction bases numbered 9, after V lost 6 bases and J lost 7 bases. The CDR3 runs to 16 residues. CDR1 and CDR2 from the germline V gene are ENHRY and SYGVKD. CDR3 protein: CAIRESPGQGNSPLHF. Written as DNA, the CDR3 is TGTGCCATCAGGGAAAGTCCGGGACAGGGGAATTCACCCCTCCACTTT.